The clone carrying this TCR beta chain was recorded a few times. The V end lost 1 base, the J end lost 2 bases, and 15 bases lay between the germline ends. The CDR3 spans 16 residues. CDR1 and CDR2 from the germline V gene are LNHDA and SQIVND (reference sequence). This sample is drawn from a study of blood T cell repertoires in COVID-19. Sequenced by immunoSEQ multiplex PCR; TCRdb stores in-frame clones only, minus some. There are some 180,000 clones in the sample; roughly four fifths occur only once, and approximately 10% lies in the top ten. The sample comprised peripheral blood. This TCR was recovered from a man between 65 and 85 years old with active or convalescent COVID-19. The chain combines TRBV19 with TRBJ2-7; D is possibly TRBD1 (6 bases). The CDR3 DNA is TGTGCCAGTAGTATAGCTTCGGGACACACTACCTACGAGCAGTACTTC. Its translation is CASSIASGHTTYEQYF.